The clone carrying this T cell receptor (beta chain) was observed once. Its cognate antigen is unknown. These data are taken from a study of cytomegalovirus exposure and HLA in healthy donors. Study-wide results and caveats: Investigators reported fewer than 200 TCR beta chains as tied to cytomegalovirus. A classifier reportedly called cytomegalovirus status with high sensitivity and specificity.

The table came from immunoSEQ multiplex PCR; TCRdb's copy has only in-frame clones and leaves some out. The sample has 150,000 or so clones, around 82% seen once. V was cut by 2 bases and J by 2 bases, with 8 bases left in between. The CDR3 has 14 amino acids. Germline V CDR1 and CDR2: SGHRS, YFSETQ. The TCR originated in a man under 40 in good health and CMV-seropositive. Sequencing input: PBMCs. This sequence joins TRBV5-1 and TRBJ2-1, with D hard to call. CDR3 region: CASSFEHPYNEQFF. The CDR3 nucleotides are TGCGCCAGCAGCTTTGAACACCCCTACAATGAGCAGTTCTTC.